What follows are 5 T cell receptor beta chains derived from one specimen sequenced in a study of cytotoxic CD8 clonotypes in ibrutinib-treated CLL. Assay: immunoSEQ multiplex PCR; the TCRdb copy retains only in-frame clones and omits some. The sample yields 19,000 or so clones, 64% seen once. Here the sequenced sample was PBMCs, taken after 12 months of ibrutinib treatment. All receptors come from a human donor with chronic lymphocytic leukemia.

This clone was counted only a few times. The CDR3 coding sequence is TGTGCCAGCAGCTCCCCCGGACTAGCCGTAGGGGAGCAGTTCTTC. This encodes CASSSPGLAVGEQFF. The chain has TRBV7-8 and TRBJ2-1, with 8 bases fitting TRBD2. J lost 10 bases, V lost 4 bases, and 12 bases had no gene match. The CDR3 runs 15 residues. CDR1 SGHVS and CDR2 FQNEAQ come from the germline V gene.

This rearrangement joins TRBV28 to TRBJ2-5; a weak D match, TRBD2 (6 bases). The ends were cut back, 5 bases at V and 2 bases at J, with 15 bases in the middle. Per the germline V gene, CDR1 is MDHEN and CDR2 is SYDVKM. The CDR3 totals 15 residues. The CDR3 coding sequence is TGTGCCAGCAGTCCGATAGCGGAAGAACAAGAGACCCAGTACTTC. The encoded protein is CASSPIAEEQETQYF.

The chain uses TRBV11-2 and TRBJ2-1; 15 bases map to TRBD2. J gave up 4 bases and V 6 bases, and 1 base lay outside the gene matches. CDR3 length equals 15 residues. In germline, CDR1 is SGHAT, CDR2 FQNNGV. This CDR3 reads CASRGTSGRYNEQFF. The CDR3 DNA is TGTGCCAGCAGGGGGACTAGCGGGAGGTACAATGAGCAGTTCTTC. Based on the CDR3 plus reference TRBV11-2 and TRBJ2-1, the full variable domain is EAGVAQSPRYKIIEKRQSVAFWCNPISGHATLYWYQQILGQGPKLLIQFQNNGVVDDSQLPKDRFSAERLKGVDSTLKIQPAKLEDSAVYLCASRGTSGRYNEQFFGPGTRLTVL.

The chain employs TRBV2 and TRBJ2-1; no clear D gene. V was pared by 3 bases and J by 7 bases, with 1 base between. The CDR3 spans 10 residues. Germline CDR1 reads SNHLY; CDR2 reads FYNNEI. The CDR3 loop is CASSENEQFF. The CDR3 DNA reads as TGTGCCAGCAGTGAGAATGAGCAGTTCTTC.

The chain recombines TRBV6-1 with TRBJ2-7; TRBD1 might be the D (6 bases). The CDR3 covers 15 residues. The germline V and J ends were trimmed by 4 bases and 3 bases, with 16 bases remaining between them. Looked up from germline, CDR1 is MNHNS and CDR2 is SASEGT. The CDR3 DNA reads TGTGCCAGCAGTGCGTACGGGACACCTATCTACGAGCAGTACTTC. Its protein product is CASSAYGTPIYEQYF.